Presented here are 8 T cell receptor beta chains from one specimen sequenced in a study of T-cell memory formation after mild COVID-19. TCRdb used MiXCR to reprocess the 5' RACE reads, holding one entry per CDR3 protein. The sample has around 320,000 distinct CDR3 sequences; around 28% are singletons. Sequenced: PBMCs or a T cell subset sorted from them (not recorded which). The origin of the receptors is an adult woman who had mild COVID-19 (a few samples of this study predate the infection). Cell type and time point are not known.

This clonotype has more than one count but fewer than ten. The chain carries TRBV14 and TRBJ1-1, with D unclear. The germline V gene encodes CDR1 SGHDN and CDR2 FVKESK. CDR3 length: 14 amino acids. Trimming removed 0 bases at V and 5 bases at J, with 10 bases between. CDR3 nucleotides: TGTGCCAGCAGCCAAGAAGTCCGCAGGACTGAAGCTTTCTTT. This codes for CASSQEVRRTEAFF. The entire variable domain, with the rest obtained from reference TRBV14 and TRBJ1-1, is as follows: EAGVTQFPSHSVIEKGQTVTLRCDPISGHDNLYWYRRVMGKEIKFLLHFVKESKQDESGMPNNRFLAERTGGTYSTLKVQPAELEDSGVYFCASSQEVRRTEAFFGQGTRLTVV.

This clonotype was seen a few times. The rearrangement uses TRBV7-9 and TRBJ1-2; TRBD1 might be the D (5 bases). The CDR3 runs to 11 residues. CDR1 and CDR2 (germline): SEHNR, FQNEAQ (reference sequence). The CDR3 DNA reads as TGTGCAGGGGAGGATAACTATGGCTACACCTTC. Translating it yields CAGEDNYGYTF.

V gene TRBV12-3 or TRBV12-4 combines with J gene TRBJ2-7; the match to TRBD1 covers 12 bases. The CDR3 length is 14 residues. The V and J ends lost 7 bases and 6 bases, in that order; junction bases with no gene match: 7. As DNA, the CDR3 is TGTGCCAGCACCCTTGGGACAGGGGGCGGCGAGCAGTACTTC. Amino acid sequence: CASTLGTGGGEQYF.

This clonotype has more than one count but fewer than ten. The J gene is TRBJ2-5, the V gene TRBV5-1; TRBD1 agrees at 8 bases. Germline V gene data show CDR1 as SGHRS and CDR2 as YFSETQ. Trimming removed 0 bases from V and 4 bases from J; junction bases left unmatched: 8. This CDR3 region has 16 residues. Here the CDR3 DNA reads TGCGCCAGCAGCTTGGATTATCAGGGGGCTCGAGAGACCCAGTACTTC. Its protein is CASSLDYQGARETQYF.

This clonotype was detected once. V and J are TRBV2 and TRBJ2-1, with a weak D call TRBD2 (6 bases). Germline-derived CDR1 and CDR2 are SNHLY and FYNNEI. This CDR3 comprises 15 residues. V dropped 6 bases and J dropped 4 bases, with 16 bases sitting between them. The CDR3 nucleotides are TGTGCCAGCAGCCAACCGGGGACTGGATACAATGAGCAGTTCTTC. Protein product: CASSQPGTGYNEQFF.

The table lists this clonotype with a few counts. The gene calls are TRBV7-8 and TRBJ1-6; perhaps TRBD1 as D (6 bases). Germline lookup yields CDR1 SGHVS and CDR2 FQNEAQ. Trimming took off 3 bases at V and 8 bases at J, with 11 bases between the two ends. The CDR3 runs 14 residues. CDR3 nucleotides: TGTGCCAGCAGCTTGTCGGACAGTTATTCACCCCTCCACTTT. This codes for CASSLSDSYSPLHF.

This clonotype has more than one count but fewer than ten. The gene calls are TRBV20-1 and TRBJ2-7, with a tentative D call TRBD2 (6 bases). Deletions cut 6 bases from V and 6 bases from J, with 18 bases between. The germline gives CDR1 DFQATT, CDR2 SNEGSKA (reference sequence). The CDR3 length is 13 residues. The CDR3 loop is CSAKPVSSVEQYF. The CDR3 DNA is TGCAGTGCAAAACCCGTATCTAGCGTCGAGCAGTACTTC.

The chain couples TRBV14 to TRBJ2-7; perhaps TRBD2 as D (5 bases). CDR3 length: 15 residues. Germline V lookup: CDR1 SGHDN, CDR2 FVKESK. Trimming removed 3 bases at V and 3 bases at J, with 15 bases between. The DNA for the CDR3 is TGTGCCAGCAGCCAGATGCTCGGGGTCAACTACGAGCAGTACTTC. This codes for CASSQMLGVNYEQYF.